Below, 10 T cell receptor beta chains from the same sample are listed, as sequenced in a study of CD8+CD57+ T cells in acquired aplastic anemia (dated by TCRdb to about 2018). Expansion of CD8+CD57+ cells had been shown by flow cytometry in the patients chosen for sequencing. TCRdb lists the instrument as Illumina HiSeq 2000. Genomic DNA was used as template for profiling of TCR beta VDJ combinations and CDR3 sequences. TCRdb took the public reads, trimmed them with fastp at Q25, ran MiXCR for clone calling and kept in-frame beta chains. Here each entry gathers all rows of one CDR3 protein and keeps the most common genes and DNA. The sample table holds roughly 93,000 distinct CDR3 sequences, of which about 66% were seen once. The ten largest clones capture over 55% of the sample. Sequencing was carried out using sorted CD4+, CD8+, or CD8+CD57+ T cells (not recorded which) from PBMCs. These TCRs come from a human donor with aplastic anemia.

By its share, this clonotype is medium-sized (0.01 to 0.1%). The J gene is TRBJ2-7, the V gene TRBV7-2; D is perhaps TRBD2 (6 bases). The CDR3 has 14 amino acids. CDR1 is SGHTA, CDR2 FQGNSA, per germline. Trimming removed 8 bases from V and 7 bases from J, with 21 bases in between. DNA of the CDR3: TGTGCCAGCTTCCACAGGAGGGGTGGGGGTGAGCAGTACTTC. This codes for CASFHRRGGGEQYF. Variable domain in full (rest from reference TRBV7-2 and TRBJ2-7): GAGVSQSPSNKVTEKGKDVELRCDPISGHTALYWYRQSLGQGLEFLIYFQGNSAPDKSGLPSDRFSAERTGGSVSTLTIQRTQQEDSAVYLCASFHRRGGGEQYFGPGTRLTVT.

This clonotype has only a few counts. This rearrangement joins TRBV4-1 to TRBJ1-6; no clear D. V was pared by 0 bases and J by 1 base, with 13 bases between. This CDR3 is built from 18 residues. Germline lookup yields CDR1 MGHRA and CDR2 YSYEKL. The CDR3 loop reads CASSQDQNGRSYNSPLHF. The CDR3 DNA follows: TGCGCCAGCAGCCAAGATCAGAATGGGAGGTCCTATAATTCACCCCTCCACTTT.

This clonotype showed up just a few times. This chain connects TRBV24-1 to TRBJ2-3, with TRBD2 matching over 7 bases. Germline assignment: CDR1 KGHDR and CDR2 SFDVKD. This CDR3 is 16 amino acids long. The ends lost 6 bases at V and 0 bases at J; junction bases unmatched: 8. The CDR3 nucleotides read TGTGCCACCAGTCGGGGGGAGGGAGGAAGCACAGATACGCAGTATTTT. It yields the protein CATSRGEGGSTDTQYF.

The DNA of the CDR3 is TGTGCCAGCAGTCCGGATAGCGGGGCCTACAATGAGCAGTTCTTC. Translating it yields CASSPDSGAYNEQFF. The chain combines TRBV2 with TRBJ2-1; TRBD2 matches at 8 bases. The V and J ends lost 5 bases and 2 bases, in that order; junction bases with no gene match: 5. CDR1 is SNHLY, CDR2 FYNNEI, per germline. This CDR3 is built from 15 residues.

The chain couples TRBV29-1 to TRBJ1-1; possible D gene TRBD1, 6 bases. The germline gives CDR1 SQVTM, CDR2 ANQGSEA. With 7 bases removed from V and 4 bases from J, the gap between germline ends came to 13 bases. The CDR3 extends over 12 amino acids. CDR3 nucleotide sequence: TGCAGCGGCGCGGGACACGCCACTGAAGCTTTCTTT. Its translation: CSGAGHATEAFF.

This clonotype was found many times. The chain employs TRBV5-4 and TRBJ2-1, with D possibly TRBD2 on 5 matching bases. The V and J ends lost 3 bases and 5 bases respectively, with 15 bases between them. Germline V gene data show CDR1 as SGHNT and CDR2 as YYREEE (reference sequence). This CDR3 contains 15 residues. Here the CDR3 DNA reads TGTGCCAGCAGCTCCACTAGTGGGTCTAACAATGAGCAGTTCTTC. It encodes CASSSTSGSNNEQFF.

The chain has TRBV20-1 and TRBJ2-3; weak D call: TRBD2 (5 bases). The CDR3 is 14 amino acids. From germline, CDR1 is DFQATT and CDR2 SNEGSKA (reference sequence). The CDR3 DNA sequence: TGCAGCGTCCAAGGAGGAGCAGGAACAGATACGCAGTATTTT. Protein product: CSVQGGAGTDTQYF.

In this sample, this clonotype turned up a few times. The chain combines TRBV24-1 with TRBJ2-1; TRBD2 aligns across 9 bases. The V segment lost 5 bases and the J segment 7 bases; nucleotides outside the gene matches: 11. CDR3 size: 16 residues. Germline V gene lookup returns CDR1 KGHDR and CDR2 SFDVKD. The chain's CDR3 is CATSARSGSGSNEQFF. The CDR3 nucleotides are TGTGCCACCAGTGCGCGATCGGGTAGCGGGAGTAATGAGCAGTTCTTC.

This clonotype was picked up a small number of times. At one end the junction does not follow the germline gene, possibly because of a read error. This chain uses TRBV10-3 with TRBJ2-1, with no clear D. CDR3 length: 15 residues. Germline loops: CDR1 ENHRY, CDR2 SYGVKD. CDR3 residues: CAMSGPGDAYNEQFF. The CDR3 nucleotides are TGTGCCATGAGTGGGCCAGGCGATGCCTACAATGAGCAGTTCTTC.

The genes are TRBV10-3 and TRBJ1-1; TRBD1 matches 9 bases. In germline, CDR1 is ENHRY, CDR2 SYGVKD. V lost 6 bases and J lost 6; bases outside the gene matches: 8. The CDR3 spans 14 residues. CDR3 bases: TGTGCCATCAGCCCCGGGACAGGGCTGTCTGAAGCTTTCTTT. Translation: CAISPGTGLSEAFF.